Below, 23 T cell receptor beta chains from the same sample are listed, as sequenced in a study of patients and donors after allogeneic stem cell transplantation. MiXCR, applied by TCRdb to the RT-PCR reads, yields one record per CDR3 protein. The sample records roughly 880,000 distinct CDR3 sequences, roughly 18% being singletons. Sequencing input: blood, either unsorted or a sorted T cell fraction (not recorded which). These receptors all stem from a human donor who was either an allogeneic HSCT recipient or a stem cell or donor lymphocyte infusion donor (not recorded which). It is not recorded whose cells these are; they may come from a transplant donor.

This clonotype came up a few times. This chain links TRBV5-1 with TRBJ1-1; D gene uncertain. This CDR3 comprises 13 residues. Trimming cost V 0 bases and J 7 bases, with 10 bases left between them. Germline V gene data show CDR1 as SGHRS and CDR2 as YFSETQ. In DNA, the CDR3 is TGCGCCAGCAGCTTGGGCAGCGGTCTTGAAGCTTTCTTT. This sequence encodes CASSLGSGLEAFF.

This clonotype was seen ten or more times. The gene calls are TRBV6-1 and TRBJ1-5, with D possibly being TRBD1 (6 bases). Germline V lookup: CDR1 MNHNS, CDR2 SASEGT. This CDR3 has 15 residues. V gave up 5 bases and J gave up 2 bases, with 13 bases separating them. The CDR3 nucleotides read TGTGCCAGCAGTAGGGGGGAAAGAGGCAATCAGCCCCAGCATTTT. This gives the protein CASSRGERGNQPQHF.

The chain links TRBV6-1 to TRBJ1-4; TRBD1 matches 10 bases. V dropped 6 bases and J dropped 8; count of bases not matched to a gene: 12. Germline CDR1 and CDR2: MNHNS and SASEGT. The CDR3 has 16 amino acids. The CDR3 spells CASRLAGQGGREKLFF. The CDR3, as DNA: TGTGCCAGCAGATTGGCAGGACAGGGGGGTCGGGAAAAACTGTTTTTT.

The J gene is TRBJ2-3, the V gene TRBV20-1; no clear D gene. The CDR3 runs 12 residues. The V and J ends lost 1 base and 3 bases respectively, with 5 bases between them. Germline V gene sequence: CDR1 DFQATT, CDR2 SNEGSKA (reference sequence). CDR3 in amino acids: CSARGATDTQYF. CDR3 nucleotides: TGCAGTGCTAGAGGAGCTACAGATACGCAGTATTTT.

Only a few counts were recorded for this clonotype. V is TRBV30 and J is TRBJ2-3; possibly TRBD1 for D (6 bases). This CDR3 is 13 amino acids long. Germline CDR1 GTSNPN, CDR2 SVGIG (reference sequence). V dropped 0 bases and J dropped 6 bases, with 10 bases sitting between them. The CDR3 DNA is TGTGCCTGGAGTGTACAGGGTAGGGATACGCAGTATTTT. It specifies CAWSVQGRDTQYF.

Ten or more counts support this clonotype. The chain carries TRBV5-1 and TRBJ2-3; D is possibly TRBD2 (5 bases). With 0 bases removed from V and 2 bases from J, the gap between germline ends came to 16 bases. CDR3 length: 17 residues. Germline loops: CDR1 SGHRS, CDR2 YFSETQ. The DNA for the CDR3 is TGCGCCAGCAGCTTGGCCCCGGCGGGTGTCTACACAGATACGCAGTATTTT. Protein product: CASSLAPAGVYTDTQYF.

This clonotype was recorded many times. This chain joins TRBV5-1 and TRBJ1-5; the D is unclear. Germline V gene sequence: CDR1 SGHRS, CDR2 YFSETQ. Trimming cost V 0 bases and J 2 bases, with 9 bases left between them. The CDR3 runs to 15 residues. DNA of the CDR3: TGCGCCAGCAGCTTGGAGGGAAGGGGCAATCAGCCCCAGCATTTT. The encoded protein is CASSLEGRGNQPQHF.

This clonotype came up many times. Written as DNA, the CDR3 is TGTGCCACCAGTGAATCCGCTAGCGGGAGTCACAATGAGCAGTTCTTC. Its translation: CATSESASGSHNEQFF. This chain links TRBV24-1 with TRBJ2-1; 10 bases are shared with TRBD2. This CDR3 has 16 amino acids. The junction had 7 bases not matched to a gene; V was cut back by 4 bases and J by 5 bases. Per germline, CDR1 KGHDR and CDR2 SFDVKD.

This clonotype has only a few counts. V usage is TRBV29-1 and J usage is TRBJ1-6; 8 bases fit TRBD1. The CDR3 covers 13 residues. In germline, CDR1 is SQVTM, CDR2 ANQGSEA. V was pared by 4 bases and J by 7 bases, with 3 bases of the junction left unmatched. The CDR3: CSVVTGGNSPLHF. CDR3 in DNA: TGCAGCGTTGTTACAGGGGGAAATTCACCCCTCCACTTT.

This chain joins TRBV20-1 and TRBJ1-5, with 8 positions matching TRBD1. CDR1 DFQATT and CDR2 SNEGSKA come from the germline V gene (reference sequence). The CDR3 is 15 residues long. Germline trimming cut 1 base from V and 6 bases from J; bases unmatched to any gene: 8. CDR3 nucleotides: TGCAGTGCTAGAGTCGCCAGGGGGCTTTCTCAGCCCCAGCATTTT. It specifies CSARVARGLSQPQHF.

This clonotype was seen more than once but under ten times. The genes are TRBV27 and TRBJ2-7; no clear D gene. Germline assignment: CDR1 MNHEY and CDR2 SMNVEV (reference sequence). Trimming removed 3 bases at V and 0 bases at J, with 12 bases between. The CDR3 runs to 15 residues. In DNA, the CDR3 is TGTGCCAGCAGTTTGTCCCCAGAAAACTCCTACGAGCAGTACTTC. This gives the protein CASSLSPENSYEQYF.

This clonotype has only a few counts. V gene TRBV24-1 combines with J gene TRBJ1-5; D is possibly TRBD1 (6 bases). V dropped 4 bases and J dropped 0 bases, with 12 bases sitting between them. The V gene's germline CDR1 is KGHDR and CDR2 SFDVKD. CDR3 size: 16 residues. This CDR3 reads CATSEGRGISNQPQHF. CDR3 DNA: TGTGCCACCAGTGAGGGCAGGGGTATTAGCAATCAGCCCCAGCATTTT.

This clonotype was observed a few times. The CDR3 nucleotides read TGTGCCACCAGTGATTCCGGGACAGGAGCCTCTGGGGCCAACGTCCTGACTTTC. Protein: CATSDSGTGASGANVLTF. This chain connects TRBV24-1 to TRBJ2-6; 8 nucleotides align to TRBD1. Germline V gene lookup returns CDR1 KGHDR and CDR2 SFDVKD. This CDR3 is built from 18 residues. The ends lost 2 bases at V and 0 bases at J; junction bases unmatched: 5.

The genes are TRBV10-3 and TRBJ1-6; 9 positions agree with TRBD1. In germline, CDR1 is ENHRY, CDR2 SYGVKD. This CDR3 is built from 16 residues. Losses at the gene ends were 2 bases for V and 9 bases for J; bases not matched to a gene: 8. Here the CDR3 reads CAISEGFRDRVSPLHF. CDR3 DNA sequence: TGTGCCATCAGTGAGGGATTCCGGGACAGGGTTTCACCCCTCCACTTT.

The table lists this clonotype with a few counts. This chain links TRBV5-1 with TRBJ1-4, with TRBD1 as a possible D gene (6 bases). This CDR3 is built from 13 residues. The V gene lost 4 bases and the J gene lost 5 bases, with 9 bases spanning the gap. Germline CDR1 reads SGHRS; CDR2 reads YFSETQ. The CDR3 sequence is CASSRGKNEKLFF. In DNA form, the CDR3 reads TGCGCCAGCAGCAGGGGGAAAAATGAAAAACTGTTTTTT.

There are a few counts of this clonotype. The J gene is TRBJ1-1, the V gene TRBV11-2, with D uncertain. This CDR3 comprises 12 residues. CDR1 SGHAT and CDR2 FQNNGV come from the germline V gene. V lost 5 bases and J lost 11, with 15 bases in between. CDR3 DNA sequence: TGTGCCAGCAGCCCGGCGGGCAATATCGCTTTCTTT. It is translated as CASSPAGNIAFF.

In its sample, this clonotype was seen a few times. V gene TRBV6-2 or TRBV6-3 combines with J gene TRBJ1-2; D uncertain. V lost 5 bases and J lost 6, with 7 bases in between. Germline CDR1 and CDR2: MNHEY and SVGEGT. The CDR3 has 11 amino acids. CDR3 protein: CASSRNDGYTF. CDR3 nucleotide sequence: TGTGCCAGCAGTCGCAATGATGGCTACACCTTC.

This clonotype appeared a few times. This chain connects TRBV20-1 to TRBJ1-3; tentative D call: TRBD1 (5 bases). CDR1 is DFQATT, CDR2 SNEGSKA, per germline (reference sequence). V dropped 5 bases and J dropped 5 bases, with 16 bases sitting between them. The CDR3 runs 14 residues. The CDR3 sequence: CSAPSPWGRNTIYF. In DNA, the CDR3 is TGCAGTGCTCCCTCCCCATGGGGGAGAAACACCATATATTTT.

This clonotype was counted only a few times. The chain combines TRBV29-1 with TRBJ2-7; 11 bases align to TRBD1. Germline V gene data show CDR1 as SQVTM and CDR2 as ANQGSEA. The CDR3 has 13 residues. J lost 3 bases, V lost 3 bases, and 1 base had no gene match. The CDR3 is CSVDGTGGYEQYF. CDR3 bases: TGCAGCGTTGACGGGACAGGGGGCTACGAGCAGTACTTC.

This clonotype occurred many times. A junction boundary mismatches the germline segment, possibly from a read error. The chain carries TRBV5-1 and TRBJ2-5; D might be TRBD1 (6 bases). CDR1 and CDR2 from the germline V gene are SGHRS and YFSETQ. The CDR3 is made up of 13 amino acids. Here the CDR3 DNA reads TGTGCCAGCTCTTTACAGGGACAAGAGACCCAGTACTTC. Its protein is CASSLQGQETQYF.

The chain uses TRBV29-1 and TRBJ2-7, with D possibly TRBD1 on 6 matching bases. The CDR3 has 13 residues. Between the trimmed V and J ends, which lost 7 bases and 1 base, there was a span of 14 bases. The V gene's germline CDR1 is SQVTM and CDR2 ANQGSEA. For the CDR3, the DNA is TGCAGCGCTTTACAGGGTTCGTCCTACGAGCAGTACTTC. Amino acids: CSALQGSSYEQYF.

The V and J genes are TRBV12-3 or TRBV12-4 and TRBJ2-3; 8 bases map to TRBD2. V dropped 0 bases and J dropped 6; count of bases not matched to a gene: 17. The length of the CDR3 is 19 residues. The CDR3 region is CASSLASRTGTRDGDTQYF. For the CDR3, the DNA is TGTGCCAGCAGTTTAGCGTCGAGAACCGGGACTAGGGATGGCGATACGCAGTATTTT.

This clonotype has at least ten counts. J is TRBJ1-2 and V is TRBV12-3 or TRBV12-4; TRBD1 is a possible D gene (5 bases). The CDR3 sequence is 13 residues long. Trimming left V 5 bases short and J 7 bases short, with 14 bases between. The chain's CDR3 is CASSPRGEAGYTF. Written as DNA, the CDR3 is TGTGCCAGCAGTCCCCGAGGGGAGGCTGGCTACACCTTC.